This TCR beta chain was observed in a study of regulatory T cells in long-lasting Graves disease. Study overall: Graves' cases, newly diagnosed, had used antithyroid drugs under 3 months. Study results and limitations: Comparison showed that persistent patients shared more public clonotypes (about 2,800) than new patients (about 970).

From germline, CDR1 is SEHNR and CDR2 FQNEAQ (reference sequence). The V end was cut by 3 bases, the J end by 8 bases, with 25 bases between. The CDR3 runs 17 residues. Regarding time point: newly diagnosed GD, antithyroid drugs for less than 3 months. After RNA was extracted from PBMCs, the TCR library was made from it. On this clonotype: Its antigen is unidentified.

Construction of the TCR beta libraries employed iRepertoire HTBI primers in conjunction with Arm-PCR of CDR3 regions. Per the original methods: Identification yielded some 65 TRBV and over eleven TRBJ segments across samples. TCRdb fed the multiplex PCR reads into MiXCR, producing one record per CDR3 protein. The V and J calls shown here were made by TCRdb, not taken from the authors' results. The sample consists of 560,000 or so distinct CDR3 sequences, roughly 16% of them appearing once. This sample was also put to use in a study of T cells in Graves' hyperthyroidism and ophthalmopathy. As that study records: Blood held most thyroid clonotypes expanded above 0.001 frequency.

Sample: peripheral blood mononuclear cells (PBMCs), taken at new diagnosis, from a patient treated with antithyroid drugs. This TCR came from a young man with Graves disease. The chain couples TRBV7-9 to TRBJ1-2, with D uncertain. This chain's CDR3 is CASSFSPAGDLLRGYTF. The CDR3 bases are TGTGCCAGCAGCTTTTCCCCGGCGGGCGACCTTTTGAGAGGCTACACCTTC.